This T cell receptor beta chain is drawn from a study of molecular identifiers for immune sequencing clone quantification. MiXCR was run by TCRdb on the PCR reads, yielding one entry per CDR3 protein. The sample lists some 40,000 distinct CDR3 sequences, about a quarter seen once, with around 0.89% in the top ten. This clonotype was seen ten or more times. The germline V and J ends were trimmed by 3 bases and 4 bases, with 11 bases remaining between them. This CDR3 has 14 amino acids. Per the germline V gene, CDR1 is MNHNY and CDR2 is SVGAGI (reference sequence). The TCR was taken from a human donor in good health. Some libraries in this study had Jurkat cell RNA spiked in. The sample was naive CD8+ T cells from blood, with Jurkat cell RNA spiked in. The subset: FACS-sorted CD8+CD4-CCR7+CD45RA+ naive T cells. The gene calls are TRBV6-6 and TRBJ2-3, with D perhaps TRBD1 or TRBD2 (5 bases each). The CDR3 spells CASSYLGDPDTQYF. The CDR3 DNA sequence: TGTGCCAGCAGTTATTTGGGGGACCCAGATACGCAGTATTTT.